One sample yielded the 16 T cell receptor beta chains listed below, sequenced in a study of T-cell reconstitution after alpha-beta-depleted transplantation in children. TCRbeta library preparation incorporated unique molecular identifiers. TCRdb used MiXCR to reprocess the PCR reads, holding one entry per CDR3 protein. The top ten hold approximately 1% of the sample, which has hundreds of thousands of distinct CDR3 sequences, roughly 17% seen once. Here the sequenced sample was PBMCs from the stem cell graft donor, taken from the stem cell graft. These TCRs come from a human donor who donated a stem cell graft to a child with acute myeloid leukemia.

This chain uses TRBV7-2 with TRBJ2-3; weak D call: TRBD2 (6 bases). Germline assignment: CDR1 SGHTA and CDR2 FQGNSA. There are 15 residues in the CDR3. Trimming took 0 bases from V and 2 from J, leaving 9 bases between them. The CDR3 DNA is TGTGCCAGCAGCTTAGCGGCGGGGTACACAGATACGCAGTATTTT. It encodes CASSLAAGYTDTQYF.

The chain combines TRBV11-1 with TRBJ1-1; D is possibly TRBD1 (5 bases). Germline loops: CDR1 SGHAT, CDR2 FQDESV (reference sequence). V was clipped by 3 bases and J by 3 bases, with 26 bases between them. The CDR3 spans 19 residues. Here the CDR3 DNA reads TGTGCCAGCAGCTTGCAAGGTGGGACGCCATCCTCCAAGGACACTGAAGCTTTCTTT. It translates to CASSLQGGTPSSKDTEAFF.

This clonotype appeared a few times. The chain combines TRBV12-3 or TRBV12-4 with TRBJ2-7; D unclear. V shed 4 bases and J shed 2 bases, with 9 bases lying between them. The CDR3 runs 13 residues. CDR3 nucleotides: TGTGCCAGCAGTTCCGGTTTCGCCTACGAGCAGTACTTC. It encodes CASSSGFAYEQYF.

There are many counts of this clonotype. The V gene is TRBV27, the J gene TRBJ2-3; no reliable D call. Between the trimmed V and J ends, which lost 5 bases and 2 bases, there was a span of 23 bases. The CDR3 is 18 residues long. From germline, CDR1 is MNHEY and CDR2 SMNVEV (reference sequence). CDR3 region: CASSPGLGSLQYTDTQYF. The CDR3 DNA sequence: TGTGCCAGCAGTCCGGGCCTCGGCTCACTACAGTACACAGATACGCAGTATTTT.

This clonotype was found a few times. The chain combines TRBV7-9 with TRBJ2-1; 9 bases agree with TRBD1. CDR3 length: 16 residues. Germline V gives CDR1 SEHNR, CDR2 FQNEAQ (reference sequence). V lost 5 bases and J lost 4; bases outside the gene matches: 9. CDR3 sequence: CASSPKDRGGYNEQFF. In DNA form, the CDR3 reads TGTGCCAGCAGCCCGAAGGACAGGGGAGGGTACAATGAGCAGTTCTTC.

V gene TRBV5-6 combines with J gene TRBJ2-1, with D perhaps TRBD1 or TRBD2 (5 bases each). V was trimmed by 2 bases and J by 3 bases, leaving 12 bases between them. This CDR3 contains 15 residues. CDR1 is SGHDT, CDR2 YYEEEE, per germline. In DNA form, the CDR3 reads TGTGCCAGCAGCTTAACCGGGGCTTTCTACAATGAGCAGTTCTTC. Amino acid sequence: CASSLTGAFYNEQFF.

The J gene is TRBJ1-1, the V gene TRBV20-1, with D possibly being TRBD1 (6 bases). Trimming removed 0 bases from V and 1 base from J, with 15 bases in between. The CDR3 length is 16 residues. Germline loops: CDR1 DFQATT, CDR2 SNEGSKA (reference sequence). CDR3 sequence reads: CSARDGGVQWNTEAFF. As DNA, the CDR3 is TGCAGTGCTAGAGACGGGGGCGTACAATGGAACACTGAAGCTTTCTTT.

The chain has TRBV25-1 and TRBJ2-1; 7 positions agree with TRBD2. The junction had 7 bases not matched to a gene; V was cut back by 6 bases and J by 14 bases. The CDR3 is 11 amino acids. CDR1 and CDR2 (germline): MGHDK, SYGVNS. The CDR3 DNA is TGTGCCAGCAGGGGGGGAGGGCAAGAGTTCTTC. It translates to CASRGGGQEFF. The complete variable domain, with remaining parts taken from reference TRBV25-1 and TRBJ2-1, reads EADIYQTPRYLVIGTGKKITLECSQTMGHDKMYWYQQDPGMELHLIHYSYGVNSTEKGDLSSESTVSRIRTEHFPLTLESARPSHTSQYLCASRGGGQEFFGPGTRLTVL.

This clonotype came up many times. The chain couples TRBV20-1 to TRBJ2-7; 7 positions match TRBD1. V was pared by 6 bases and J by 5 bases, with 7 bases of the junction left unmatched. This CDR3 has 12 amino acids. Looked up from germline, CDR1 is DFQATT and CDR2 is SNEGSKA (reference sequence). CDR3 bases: TGCAGTGCGGGGGACAGTCTAGACGAGCAGTACGTC. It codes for CSAGDSLDEQYV.

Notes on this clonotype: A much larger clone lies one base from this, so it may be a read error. CDR3 sequence reads: CSARVLRDPNSPLRF. CDR3 nucleotide sequence: TGCAGTGCTAGAGTCCTCCGGGATCCAAATTCACCCCTCCGCTTT. This chain connects TRBV20-1 to TRBJ1-6; the D is unclear. CDR1 is DFQATT and CDR2 is SNEGSKA in the germline V gene (reference sequence). CDR3 length: 15 amino acids.

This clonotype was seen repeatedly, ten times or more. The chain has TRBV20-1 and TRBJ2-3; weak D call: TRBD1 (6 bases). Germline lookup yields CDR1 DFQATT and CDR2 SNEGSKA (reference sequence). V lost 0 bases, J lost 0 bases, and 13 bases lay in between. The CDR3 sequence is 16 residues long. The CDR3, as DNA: TGCAGTGCTAGAGATTCGGCAGGGGAAAGCACAGATACGCAGTATTTT. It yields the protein CSARDSAGESTDTQYF.

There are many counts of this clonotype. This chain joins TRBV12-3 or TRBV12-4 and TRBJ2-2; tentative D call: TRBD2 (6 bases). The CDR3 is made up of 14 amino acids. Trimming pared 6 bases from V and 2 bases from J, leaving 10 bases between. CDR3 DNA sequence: TGTGCCAGCAGGCGGACTACTAACACCGGGGAGCTGTTTTTT. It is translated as CASRRTTNTGELFF.

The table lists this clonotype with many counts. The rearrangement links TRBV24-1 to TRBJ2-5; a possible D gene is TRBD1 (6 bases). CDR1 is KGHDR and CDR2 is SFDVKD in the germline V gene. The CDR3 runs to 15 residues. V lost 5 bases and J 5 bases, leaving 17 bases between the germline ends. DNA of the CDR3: TGTGCCACCAGTGTGTCGGTATGGCAGGGGGAGACCCAGTACTTC. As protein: CATSVSVWQGETQYF.

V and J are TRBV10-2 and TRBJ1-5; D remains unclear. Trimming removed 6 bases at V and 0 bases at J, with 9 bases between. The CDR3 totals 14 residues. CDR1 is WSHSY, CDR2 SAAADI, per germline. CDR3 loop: CASSTAYSNQPQHF. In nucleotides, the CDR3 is TGCGCCAGCAGCACGGCATATAGCAATCAGCCCCAGCATTTT.

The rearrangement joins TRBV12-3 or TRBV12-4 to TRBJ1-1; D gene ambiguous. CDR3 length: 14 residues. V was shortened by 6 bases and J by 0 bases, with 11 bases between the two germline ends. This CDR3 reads CASRQNGLNTEAFF. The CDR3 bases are TGTGCCAGCAGACAAAACGGGTTGAACACTGAAGCTTTCTTT.

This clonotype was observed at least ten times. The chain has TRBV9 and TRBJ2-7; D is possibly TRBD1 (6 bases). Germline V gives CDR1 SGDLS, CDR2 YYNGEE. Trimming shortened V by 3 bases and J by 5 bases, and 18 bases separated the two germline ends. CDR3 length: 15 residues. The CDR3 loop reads CASSAAAGEFDEQYF. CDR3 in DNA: TGTGCCAGCAGCGCCGCCGCAGGGGAGTTCGACGAGCAGTACTTC.